The next 3 T cell receptor beta chains were all read from a single sample in a study of blood T cell repertoires in COVID-19 (dated by TCRdb to about 2020). Receptor amplification or capture employed the immunoSEQ multiplex PCR assay. TCRdb retrieved this table from immuneACCESS and kept in-frame rearrangements only. Not all clones are present; in checked studies, unresolved V genes account for under half, and no reason is known for the remainder. The sample data list 200,000 to 250,000 clones, and about 88% of these were observed just once. The top ten clones comprise roughly 2.8% of the sample. Input material: peripheral blood. The receptors originated from a man aged 50-59 years who had recovered from COVID-19.

This chain connects TRBV15 to TRBJ2-1, with D possibly TRBD1 on 5 matching bases. The CDR3 consists of 15 residues. The V gene lost 8 bases and the J gene lost 1 base, with 15 bases spanning the gap. Germline CDR1 is LNHNV and CDR2 is YYDKDF (reference sequence). The chain's CDR3 is CATGKTGVSYNEQFF. In DNA, the CDR3 is TGTGCCACCGGGAAAACAGGCGTTTCCTACAATGAGCAGTTCTTC.

This chain connects TRBV18 to TRBJ2-3; 11 bases map to TRBD2. The CDR3 loop spans 16 amino acids. With V trimmed by 1 base and J by 4 bases, 4 bases remained unmatched. CDR1 is KGHSH, CDR2 LQKENI, per germline. CDR3 bases: TGTGCCAGCTCACCACTAGCGGGAGGGCAGTCAGATACGCAGTATTTT. Translation: CASSPLAGGQSDTQYF. The full variable domain, rest sourced from reference TRBV18 and TRBJ2-3, is NAGVMQNPRHLVRRRGQEARLRCSPMKGHSHVYWYRQLPEEGLKFMVYLQKENIIDESGMPKERFSAEFPKEGPSILRIQQVVRGDSAAYFCASSPLAGGQSDTQYFGPGTRLTVL.

J is TRBJ1-1 and V is TRBV5-1; the D gene is possibly TRBD1 (6 bases). There are 15 residues in the CDR3. The V gene's germline CDR1 is SGHRS and CDR2 YFSETQ. V was clipped by 4 bases and J by 0 bases, with 13 bases between them. The CDR3 DNA is TGCGCCAGCAGCCCGGGGGGGCCCATGAACACTGAAGCTTTCTTT. Amino acids: CASSPGGPMNTEAFF.